This T cell receptor beta chain emerged from a study of T cells after yellow fever vaccination. Study information: The fractions with low cell numbers were processed using SMART-Seq v4 Ultra Low Input.

Findings and caveats of the study: The study noted that FACS-sorted repertoires could contain abundant clonotypes contaminating from the bulk population. Secondary responses were weaker yet peaked faster, day 5 versus 15.

A universal primer site and UMIs were added as TCR cDNA was made by 5'RACE template switching. TCRdb recomputed calls from the 5' RACE reads with MiXCR, one row per CDR3 protein. The sample records about 400,000 distinct CDR3 sequences, over 5% being singletons. Notes on this clonotype: Its antigen remains unknown.

The CDR3 is made up of 15 amino acids. The trim removed 2 bases at V and 3 bases at J, leaving 9 bases unmatched. CDR1 and CDR2 from the germline V gene are DFQATT and SNEGSKA (reference sequence). The chain employs TRBV20-1 and TRBJ2-5, with TRBD1 matching over 7 bases. The sample was PBMCs, taken 5 days after the yellow fever booster vaccination. This sequence was found in a man aged 25-40 years who received the YFV17D yellow fever vaccine. The CDR3 spells CSARPGQILKETQYF. Here the CDR3 DNA reads TGCAGTGCTAGACCGGGACAGATACTAAAAGAGACCCAGTACTTC.